The 29 T cell receptor beta chains reported below all come from one sample, sequenced in a study of spatial heterogeneity in lung cancer. TCRdb itself ran the 5' RACE reads through MiXCR, one entry per CDR3 protein. This sample has 40,000 to 55,000 distinct CDR3 sequences, with 6.5% to 7% found just once. Time point specified: sample taken at primary tumor resection. Sequenced material: PBMCs, taken at surgery. Every receptor here comes from a female donor with early-stage non-small cell lung cancer.

This clonotype was detected many times. The chain has TRBV9 and TRBJ1-6, with D hard to call. Trimming took off 3 bases at V and 7 bases at J, with 11 bases between the two ends. Germline CDR1 is SGDLS and CDR2 is YYNGEE. CDR3 length equals 14 residues. This CDR3 is CASSGVLGNSPLHF. In DNA, the CDR3 is TGTGCCAGCAGCGGGGTTCTTGGCAATTCACCCCTCCACTTT. Variable domain in full (rest from reference TRBV9 and TRBJ1-6): DSGVTQTPKHLITATGQRVTLRCSPRSGDLSVYWYQQSLDQGLQFLIQYYNGEERAKGNILERFSAQQFPDLHSELNLSSLELGDSALYFCASSGVLGNSPLHFGNGTRLTVT.

This clonotype was counted a few times. This chain links TRBV27 with TRBJ1-2; D gene ambiguous. Germline values: CDR1 MNHEY, CDR2 SMNVEV (reference sequence). CDR3 length equals 17 residues. V was cut by 5 bases and J by 4 bases, with 23 bases left in between. CDR3 in DNA: TGTGCCAGCAGTCTCCAATTCCAAACCCCAGGCCTCTATGGCTACACCTTC. It is translated as CASSLQFQTPGLYGYTF.

This clonotype has a count of ten or more. The CDR3 DNA sequence: TGTGCCAGCACCGACAGGGCTAACTATGGCTACACCTTC. This codes for CASTDRANYGYTF. This rearrangement joins TRBV25-1 to TRBJ1-2, with 7 bases aligning to TRBD1. CDR3 length: 13 residues. Germline V gene sequence: CDR1 MGHDK, CDR2 SYGVNS. V lost 7 bases, J lost 0 bases, and 2 bases stayed unmatched.

In its sample, this clonotype was seen many times. The CDR3 sequence: CASSRTGRLVSYNEQFF. DNA of the CDR3: TGTGCCAGCAGTCGGACGGGACGGTTGGTCTCCTACAATGAGCAGTTCTTC. The rearrangement joins TRBV7-9 to TRBJ2-1; D possibly matches TRBD1 or TRBD2 (5 bases each). This CDR3 is 17 amino acids long. The germline gives CDR1 SEHNR, CDR2 FQNEAQ (reference sequence). V lost 6 bases and J lost 0, with 18 bases in between.

This clonotype occurred many times. Here the CDR3 reads CSGPQGYTEAFF. The DNA for the CDR3 is TGCAGCGGGCCCCAGGGGTACACTGAAGCTTTCTTT. The rearrangement joins TRBV29-1 to TRBJ1-1, with a tentative D call TRBD1 (6 bases). Deletions cut 7 bases from V and 3 bases from J, with 12 bases between. The CDR3 runs to 12 residues. Germline-derived CDR1 and CDR2 are SQVTM and ANQGSEA.

The V and J genes are TRBV6-6 and TRBJ2-6; D might be TRBD1 (6 bases). From germline, CDR1 is MNHNY and CDR2 SVGAGI (reference sequence). The CDR3 sequence is 17 residues long. V shed 0 bases and J shed 0 bases, with 9 bases lying between them. This CDR3 reads CASSYSGASSGANVLTF. The CDR3 DNA is TGTGCCAGCAGTTACTCGGGGGCAAGCTCTGGGGCCAACGTCCTGACTTTC.

This clonotype was detected a few times. The V gene is TRBV20-1, the J gene TRBJ1-4, with 8 nucleotides matching TRBD1. V lost 6 bases and J lost 3; bases outside the gene matches: 15. CDR3 length equals 17 residues. The germline V gene encodes CDR1 DFQATT and CDR2 SNEGSKA (reference sequence). CDR3 sequence: CSALGTGLLTANEKLFF. The CDR3 DNA sequence: TGCAGTGCCCTGGGGACAGGCCTTTTAACGGCTAATGAAAAACTGTTTTTT.

This clonotype was recorded a few times. The chain joins TRBV10-3 to TRBJ1-1, with unresolved D. Germline assignment: CDR1 ENHRY and CDR2 SYGVKD. V was shortened by 8 bases and J by 4 bases, with 20 bases between the two germline ends. The length of the CDR3 is 15 residues. The CDR3 DNA reads TGTGCCATCTCGGTGAGGACTGCCCCAGGCACTGAAGCTTTCTTT. It translates to CAISVRTAPGTEAFF.

At least ten counts were recorded for this clonotype. This rearrangement joins TRBV5-1 to TRBJ1-3; no clear D gene. Germline CDR1 SGHRS, CDR2 YFSETQ. This CDR3 is 15 amino acids long. Trimming took 4 bases from V and 0 from J, leaving 11 bases between them. CDR3 in amino acids: CASSPTFSSGNTIYF. The CDR3 bases are TGCGCCAGCAGCCCGACGTTCAGCTCTGGAAACACCATATATTTT.

This clonotype occurred many times. V gene TRBV5-1 combines with J gene TRBJ2-3; a weak D match, TRBD1 (7 bases). The CDR3 runs 16 residues. Germline CDR1 and CDR2: SGHRS and YFSETQ. V was shortened by 0 bases and J by 3 bases, with 14 bases between the two germline ends. CDR3: CASSLGQGGATDTQYF. The CDR3 coding sequence is TGCGCCAGCAGCTTGGGACAGGGAGGTGCAACAGATACGCAGTATTTT.

For this clonotype: The junction departs from the called germline gene at one end, perhaps through a read error. CDR3 protein: CSVERQGAF. CDR3 DNA: TGCAGCGTTGAAAGGCAGGGGGCCTTC. The chain has TRBV29-1 and TRBJ2-7; 8 bases line up with TRBD1. The CDR3 totals 9 residues. Germline-derived CDR1 and CDR2 are SQVTM and ANQGSEA.

This clonotype came up many times. V is TRBV7-2 and J is TRBJ2-1, with 7 bases aligning to TRBD2. This CDR3 has 15 residues. The V gene's germline CDR1 is SGHTA and CDR2 FQGNSA. The junction had 6 bases not matched to a gene; V was cut back by 1 base and J by 6 bases. This CDR3 reads CASSLDWGGGNEQFF. CDR3 DNA: TGTGCCAGCAGCTTAGATTGGGGCGGGGGCAATGAGCAGTTCTTC.

Only a few counts were recorded for this clonotype. DNA of the CDR3: TGTGCCAGCAGCTCGGGACTTCCGTACGTCCTGACTTTC. Encoded protein: CASSSGLPYVLTF. This chain joins TRBV7-6 and TRBJ2-6; D is possibly TRBD2 (6 bases). The CDR3 is made up of 13 amino acids. Trimming took off 4 bases at V and 11 bases at J, with 12 bases between the two ends. Germline assignment: CDR1 SGHVS and CDR2 FNYEAQ.

CDR3 residues: CASSLVWDGSAFF. The CDR3 region has the DNA TGTGCCAGCAGCTTAGTGTGGGACGGATCAGCTTTCTTT. This rearrangement joins TRBV7-8 to TRBJ1-1; D might be TRBD1 (5 bases). Per germline, CDR1 SGHVS and CDR2 FQNEAQ. V dropped 1 base and J dropped 10 bases, with 13 bases sitting between them. There are 13 residues in the CDR3.

The chain joins TRBV5-8 to TRBJ1-1, with D possibly matching TRBD1 (6 bases). The CDR3 spans 14 residues. The germline V gene has CDR1 SGHTS and CDR2 YDEGEE. V lost 6 bases and J 4 bases, leaving 16 bases between the germline ends. The CDR3 here is CASNAGEAATEAFF. CDR3 DNA: TGTGCCAGCAACGCAGGGGAGGCAGCCACTGAAGCTTTCTTT.

This sequence joins TRBV6-2 or TRBV6-3 and TRBJ1-5, with no clear D. The germline V and J ends were trimmed by 7 bases and 6 bases, with 13 bases remaining between them. CDR1 and CDR2 from the germline V gene are MNHEY and SVGEGT. The CDR3 totals 13 residues. In DNA form, the CDR3 reads TGTGCCAGCAAGGTTGCGAGCGGTCAGCCCCAGCATTTT. Amino acid sequence: CASKVASGQPQHF.

The rearrangement joins TRBV12-3 or TRBV12-4 to TRBJ2-7; 7 bases line up with TRBD1. This CDR3 is 14 amino acids long. V dropped 5 bases and J dropped 1; count of bases not matched to a gene: 5. The CDR3 here is CASSPGTESYEQYF. Written as DNA, the CDR3 is TGTGCCAGCAGTCCCGGGACAGAGTCCTACGAGCAGTACTTC.

In this sample, this clonotype turned up many times. The chain recombines TRBV6-5 with TRBJ1-2, with 7 bases identical to TRBD1. The CDR3 extends over 16 amino acids. The junction had 5 bases not matched to a gene; V was cut back by 0 bases and J by 1 base. Germline lookup yields CDR1 MNHEY and CDR2 SVGAGI. CDR3 protein: CASSYSATGSNYGYTF. The CDR3 DNA reads as TGTGCCAGCAGTTACTCCGCGACAGGGAGTAACTATGGCTACACCTTC.

This clonotype was recorded a few times. The chain uses TRBV20-1 and TRBJ2-3; the D gene is possibly TRBD1 (6 bases). CDR1 and CDR2 from the germline V gene are DFQATT and SNEGSKA (reference sequence). V shed 5 bases and J shed 1 base, with 16 bases lying between them. This CDR3 is built from 15 residues. The CDR3 DNA reads as TGCAGTGCTGAGCTACAGACAGGCGGCACAGATACGCAGTATTTT. The encoded protein is CSAELQTGGTDTQYF.

This clonotype was recorded many times. V gene TRBV3-1 combines with J gene TRBJ2-7; 7 bases are a match to TRBD1. The V segment lost 8 bases and the J segment 6 bases; nucleotides outside the gene matches: 16. The germline V gene encodes CDR1 LGHDT and CDR2 YNNKEL (reference sequence). This CDR3 has 15 amino acids. The chain's CDR3 is CASRITGEIGSEQYF. CDR3 bases: TGTGCCAGCCGCATCACAGGGGAAATAGGGAGCGAGCAGTACTTC.

The chain links TRBV6-5 to TRBJ1-2; D perhaps matches TRBD1 (5 bases). Germline lookup yields CDR1 MNHEY and CDR2 SVGAGI. Deletions cut 4 bases from V and 1 base from J, with 10 bases between. The CDR3 is 14 residues long. Here the CDR3 reads CASSSQGSNYGYTF. The CDR3 DNA reads as TGTGCCAGCAGTTCGCAGGGCAGTAACTATGGCTACACCTTC.

This clonotype was recorded many times. J is TRBJ2-1 and V is TRBV19; 12 nucleotides align to TRBD1. J gave up 7 bases and V 9 bases, and 13 bases lay outside the gene matches. Germline loops: CDR1 LNHDA, CDR2 SQIVND (reference sequence). The CDR3 is made up of 16 amino acids. This chain's CDR3 is CARDSVPGQGANEQFF. CDR3 DNA: TGTGCCAGAGATTCTGTACCGGGACAGGGGGCAAATGAGCAGTTCTTC.

This clonotype was picked up many times. V is TRBV3-1 and J is TRBJ1-1; the D is unclear. This CDR3 has 15 residues. CDR1 and CDR2 (germline): LGHDT, YNNKEL (reference sequence). With 3 bases removed from V and 5 bases from J, the gap between germline ends came to 16 bases. The CDR3 protein is CASSHWQALRTEAFF. The CDR3 DNA follows: TGTGCCAGCAGCCACTGGCAGGCTCTTAGAACTGAAGCTTTCTTT.

This clonotype was detected many times. The chain uses TRBV13 and TRBJ2-5; the D is unclear. The germline V gene has CDR1 PRHDT and CDR2 FYEKMQ (reference sequence). V was trimmed by 5 bases and J by 5 bases, leaving 9 bases between them. This CDR3 has 12 residues. The CDR3 DNA sequence: TGTGCCAGCAGCCGGAGTCGGGAGACCCAGTACTTC. It yields the protein CASSRSRETQYF.

This clonotype was counted many times. The rearrangement links TRBV5-1 to TRBJ1-1, with TRBD1 as a possible D gene (5 bases). V lost 4 bases to trimming and J lost 0 bases, with 13 bases between them. Germline lookup yields CDR1 SGHRS and CDR2 YFSETQ. The CDR3 consists of 15 residues. The CDR3 DNA reads TGCGCCAGCAGCACTATGACAGCTATGAACACTGAAGCTTTCTTT. This gives the protein CASSTMTAMNTEAFF.

The V call is TRBV4-3, the J call TRBJ1-1, with D maybe TRBD1 (5 bases). The CDR3 loop spans 15 amino acids. V was shortened by 4 bases and J by 1 base, with 13 bases between the two germline ends. CDR1 is LGHNA and CDR2 is YSLEER in the germline V gene. The CDR3 nucleotides read TGCGCCAGCAGCCCAAGGGGAGGGCAGAACACTGAAGCTTTCTTT. Protein: CASSPRGGQNTEAFF.

This chain connects TRBV2 to TRBJ1-5; D is unresolved. Germline CDR1 and CDR2: SNHLY and FYNNEI. The CDR3 consists of 12 residues. V was pared by 2 bases and J by 7 bases, with 6 bases between. The chain's CDR3 is CASSERLQPQHF. The CDR3 bases are TGTGCCAGCAGTGAACGGTTGCAGCCCCAGCATTTT.

In its sample, this clonotype was seen a few times. This chain joins TRBV20-1 and TRBJ1-1, with 7 bases that match TRBD1. CDR3 length: 14 amino acids. Losses at the gene ends were 6 bases for V and 3 bases for J; bases not matched to a gene: 10. CDR1 is DFQATT, CDR2 SNEGSKA, per germline (reference sequence). CDR3 in amino acids: CSAAGQPLDTEAFF. Written as DNA, the CDR3 is TGCAGTGCCGCGGGACAGCCTTTGGACACTGAAGCTTTCTTT.

This clonotype was recorded at least ten times. The V and J genes are TRBV29-1 and TRBJ1-1; 7 bases are a match to TRBD1. The trim removed 6 bases at V and 0 bases at J, leaving 4 bases unmatched. Germline values: CDR1 SQVTM, CDR2 ANQGSEA. The CDR3 is 13 residues long. DNA for the CDR3: TGCAGCGTCGCGGGACAGTTGAACACTGAAGCTTTCTTT. It yields the protein CSVAGQLNTEAFF.